This TCR beta chain is from a study of tumor and adjacent non-tumor tissue in lung cancer (dated by TCRdb to the late 2010s). For the wider study: By cancer type, the cohort comprised 11 to 12 adenocarcinoma patients, 2 squamous cell carcinoma patients and 1 small cell lung cancer patient. A total of some 130,000,000 productive TCRbeta reads were generated by sequencing, corresponding to an average of roughly 4.1 million reads per sample. The approximately 15 enrolled patients, of whom some 10 were men and 5 were women, were aged about 31 to 85 years and were diagnosed with TNM stage I to III disease. Around 30 paired specimens, one tumor and one normal lung sample per patient, were profiled by TCRbeta CDR3 sequencing. The study compared bulk TCRbeta repertoires from lung tumor tissue and matched distant non-tumor lung tissue of some 14 lung cancer patients. The paper as a whole reports these results and caveats: TCR diversity was significantly higher in younger patients, and greater tumor TCR diversity was associated with shorter overall survival and shorter disease-free survival. Peripheral blood was not sequenced, so blood TCRbeta repertoires in these lung cancer patients were not examined. In normal lung, the top 100 clones accounted for a significantly larger cumulative share of the repertoire than in tumor tissue. Neither the sequencing platform nor unique molecular identifiers are mentioned in the methods. TCR diversity (inverse Simpson) was significantly higher in tumor than in normal lung tissue (approximately 400 vs 170, P = 0.0075, Mann-Whitney U test). Only around 14 patients were in the cohort, and the authors stated that larger samples and more detailed clinical data are needed.

In the germline V gene, CDR1 corresponds to SGHAT and CDR2 to FQNNGV. Taken from cysteine to phenylalanine, the CDR3 has 15 residues. The read is trimmed to its CDR3 DNA, 45 bases read in frame from base 1. V is pared back by 2 bases and J by 16 bases, with 24 bases lying between the germline termini. RNA was isolated from bulk unsorted tissue, and RNA quality was assessed with a NanoDrop ND-1000 and an Agilent 2100. Normal lung samples were distant non-tumor tissue taken more than 3 cm from the tumor edge. All donors had newly diagnosed lung cancer, had not received prior chemotherapy, and were admitted for thoracic surgery in China between August and November 2014. Patients with previous radiotherapy or chemotherapy, or with another concurrent cancer, were excluded from the study. Pieces of surgical tissue measuring about 1-2 cm3 were kept in RNAlater solution and held at -80 degrees C until needed.

The receptor library was made with multiplex PCR. Sequencing used an Illumina HiSeq 2500. TCRbeta libraries were constructed through three rounds of nested PCR with primers (Table S4) according to protocols adapted from ARM-PCR. Before sequencing, PCR products in the 200-500 bp range were cut out of the gel and cleaned up using the QIAquick gel extraction kit. In the source study's methods: Reads were cleaned with Trimmomatic, merged with FLASH into complete CDR3 sequences, and assigned to V(D)J germline segments with MiTCR. Clonal diversity was computed as the inverse Simpson's index with VDJtools. In-frame sequences without a premature stop codon were defined as productive reads. Using fastp trimming at Q25 and MiXCR clonotype assembly, TCRdb reanalyzed the public sequencing data and kept in-frame beta chains. Identical CDR3 protein sequences are pooled into one entry, listed with their most common genes and DNA. The authors' filters were not applied to this entry. The sample includes approximately 100,000 distinct CDR3 sequences, with approximately 60% observed a single time. Less than 20% of the sample comes from the top ten.

Turning to this clonotype: Its antigen has not been determined. Base quality data are lacking; no much larger clone is found one base away.

This clonotype originated in a man younger than 45 with non-small cell lung cancer. Here the chain combines TRBV11-2 and TRBJ1-3; TRBD1 could be the D gene, as 6 bases match. Sequenced material: distant non-tumor lung tissue. Read as DNA, the sequence is TGTGCCAGCAGCTTAACCCCAGGGGACGGAAACAGCATTTATTTT. Its translation reads: CASSLTPGDGNSIYF.